The 14 T cell receptor beta chains listed next were all sequenced from one sample in a study of blood T cell repertoires in COVID-19. Libraries were prepared by immunoSEQ multiplex PCR; TCRdb keeps only in-frame clonotypes and omits some of them. The profile covers fewer than 95,000 clones, with roughly 78% appearing a single time and roughly 14% taken by the ten largest. The sequenced sample consisted of peripheral blood. Every receptor here comes from a woman of 80 years or more with acute or convalescent COVID-19.

This clone has only one observation. In nucleotides, the CDR3 is TGTGCCAGCTCAAGGGACAGGAACACTGAAGCTTTCTTT. Translation gives CASSRDRNTEAFF. The gene calls are TRBV18 and TRBJ1-1, with 7 bases lining up with TRBD1. CDR1 KGHSH and CDR2 LQKENI come from the germline V gene. Trimming cost V 5 bases and J 1 base; bases outside gene matches: 1. The CDR3 totals 13 residues.

The chain recombines TRBV6-6 with TRBJ2-2; D possibly corresponds to TRBD1 (5 bases). V lost 5 bases, J lost 6 bases, and 13 bases lay in between. Germline CDR1 and CDR2: MNHNY and SVGAGI (reference sequence). CDR3 length: 14 residues. The CDR3 sequence: CASSPSRVSGELFF. The DNA for the CDR3 is TGTGCCAGCAGTCCGTCCAGGGTATCCGGGGAGCTGTTTTTT.

V is TRBV4-3 and J is TRBJ2-3; 7 bases match TRBD2. V lost 10 bases, J lost 1 base, and 11 bases stayed unmatched. The CDR3 has 15 amino acids. Per germline, CDR1 LGHNA and CDR2 YSLEER. CDR3 loop: CATSGGSGGTDTQYF. The CDR3 region has the DNA TGCGCCACCAGTGGCGGGAGCGGGGGCACAGATACGCAGTATTTT.

V usage is TRBV10-3 and J usage is TRBJ2-2; TRBD1 agrees at 9 bases. CDR1 and CDR2 (germline): ENHRY, SYGVKD. J lost 5 bases, V lost 0 bases, and 4 bases had no gene match. CDR3 length: 16 residues. This CDR3 reads CAISESSGTGTGELFF. Here the CDR3 DNA reads TGTGCCATCAGTGAGTCCAGCGGGACAGGGACCGGGGAGCTGTTTTTT.

This sequence joins TRBV27 and TRBJ1-4, with 9 bases that match TRBD1. The trim removed 5 bases at V and 8 bases at J, leaving 6 bases unmatched. Germline CDR1 reads MNHEY; CDR2 reads SMNVEV (reference sequence). This CDR3 has 14 residues. This chain's CDR3 is CASSRTGGVEKLFF. Written as DNA, the CDR3 is TGTGCCAGCAGTCGAACAGGGGGCGTCGAAAAACTGTTTTTT.

The chain recombines TRBV4-2 with TRBJ1-1; TRBD1 matches at 7 bases. This CDR3 has 16 amino acids. The germline V gene encodes CDR1 LGHNA and CDR2 YNFKEQ. The V gene end was trimmed by 2 bases and the J gene end by 1 base; junction bases not matched to a gene: 7. CDR3 sequence: CASSQYRGGKNTEAFF. CDR3 nucleotide sequence: TGTGCCAGCAGCCAATACAGGGGCGGCAAGAACACTGAAGCTTTCTTT.

The gene calls are TRBV9 and TRBJ2-3; TRBD2 might be the D (6 bases). The CDR3 is made up of 16 amino acids. Trimming removed 4 bases from V and 2 bases from J, with 17 bases in between. The germline gives CDR1 SGDLS, CDR2 YYNGEE. The CDR3 sequence: CASSPWDSGATDTQYF. CDR3 in DNA: TGTGCCAGCAGCCCCTGGGACTCCGGGGCCACAGATACGCAGTATTTT.

The chain couples TRBV4-2 to TRBJ2-1; TRBD1 matches 7 bases. This CDR3 spans 14 amino acids. Germline values: CDR1 LGHNA, CDR2 YNFKEQ. V lost 0 bases to trimming and J lost 7 bases; unmatched junction nucleotides: 3. CDR3 region: CASSQEQGRNEQFF. The CDR3 nucleotides read TGTGCCAGCAGCCAAGAACAGGGGAGAAATGAGCAGTTCTTC.

This clone was counted a single time. The chain employs TRBV18 and TRBJ1-2, with 10 bases identical to TRBD1. The CDR3 sequence is 13 residues long. V dropped 4 bases and J dropped 6; count of bases not matched to a gene: 2. The germline V gene encodes CDR1 KGHSH and CDR2 LQKENI. The CDR3 loop reads CASSRTGGNGYTF. The CDR3 DNA follows: TGTGCCAGCTCACGGACAGGGGGGAATGGCTACACCTTC.

This clone was detected a few times. The rearrangement links TRBV6-2 or TRBV6-3 to TRBJ1-1, with TRBD1 matching over 8 bases. Per the germline V gene, CDR1 is MNHEY and CDR2 is SVGEGT. The length of the CDR3 is 14 residues. V dropped 5 bases and J dropped 4; count of bases not matched to a gene: 6. CDR3 in amino acids: CASSTRTGTTEAFF. Written as DNA, the CDR3 is TGTGCCAGCAGTACACGGACAGGGACCACTGAAGCTTTCTTT.

This chain links TRBV27 with TRBJ1-4; TRBD1 matches 7 bases. In germline, CDR1 is MNHEY, CDR2 SMNVEV (reference sequence). This CDR3 is 17 amino acids long. After removal of 6 bases from V and 3 bases from J, the junction contained 13 bases not matched to a gene. CDR3 in amino acids: CASSQGVARGANEKLFF. For the CDR3, the DNA is TGTGCCAGCAGCCAAGGGGTCGCCAGGGGGGCTAATGAAAAACTGTTTTTT.

As regards this clone: The sample has other DNA sequences that encode this CDR3 too. The CDR3 region has the DNA TGTGCCAGTAGAGACAGGGGAAATGAAAAACTGTTTTTT. Protein: CASRDRGNEKLFF. The rearrangement uses TRBV28 and TRBJ1-4; 8 nucleotides agree with TRBD1. Germline CDR1 and CDR2: MDHEN and SYDVKM. V shed 9 bases and J 5 bases; nucleotides not matched to a gene: 5. CDR3 length: 13 residues.

J is TRBJ1-1 and V is TRBV7-3; D uncertain. Germline V gene data show CDR1 as SGHTA and CDR2 as FQGTGA. The CDR3 length is 15 residues. V was pared by 5 bases and J by 4 bases, with 17 bases between. CDR3 region: CASSAARGSITEAFF. CDR3 sequence (DNA): TGTGCCAGCAGCGCAGCGCGGGGATCCATCACTGAAGCTTTCTTT.

J is TRBJ2-7 and V is TRBV7-2; 10 nucleotides align to TRBD1. Germline V gene data show CDR1 as SGHTA and CDR2 as FQGNSA. The CDR3 has 13 amino acids. The V and J ends lost 5 bases and 6 bases, in that order; junction bases with no gene match: 4. The CDR3 DNA is TGTGCCAGCAGCCGGGACAGGGGTCCCGAGCAGTACTTC. Its protein product is CASSRDRGPEQYF.